This TCR beta chain was recovered during a study of blood T cell repertoires in COVID-19. Study-level background: Spain, Italy and the United States supplied samples that represented acute and convalescent COVID-19. Sources were T cells, B-cell-depleted T cells, or PBMCs; the material itself was cDNA or gDNA.

Germline values: CDR1 MGHRA, CDR2 YSYEKL. The CDR3 extends over 16 amino acids. The V segment lost 3 bases and the J segment 7 bases; nucleotides outside the gene matches: 8. Sequencing was performed with immunoSEQ multiplex PCR; in TCRdb, only in-frame clones are kept and a portion is missing. There are 240,000 or so clones in the sample; about 88% occur only once, and 0.99% lies in the top ten. The sequence was obtained from a middle-aged woman who had recovered from COVID-19. The V gene is TRBV4-1, the J gene TRBJ2-1; 11 bases match TRBD2. The sample was peripheral blood. Here the CDR3 reads CASSHSSGRVGNEQFF. As DNA, the CDR3 is TGCGCCAGCAGCCACAGTAGCGGGAGGGTAGGGAATGAGCAGTTCTTC.